This T cell receptor beta chain was observed in a study of cytomegalovirus exposure and HLA in healthy donors. Regarding the study as a whole: Reportedly, cytomegalovirus status was diagnosed with high sensitivity and specificity. Most sequenced TCRs were rare (though some public TCRs occurred in many donors).

The repertoire was sequenced with immunoSEQ multiplex PCR; TCRdb's copy has only in-frame clones and lacks some. Among roughly 120,000 clones listed, around nine tenths were seen once. Concerning this clone: Its matching antigen is unknown.

A roughly 120-subject validation cohort, separate from the 666-subject first cohort, supplied the donors. CDR3 length: 15 residues. V lost 6 bases to trimming and J lost 4 bases, with 16 bases between them. Germline V gene data show CDR1 as MNHEY and CDR2 as SVGAGI. The chain is built from TRBV6-5 and TRBJ2-1, with a possible D match to TRBD2 (7 bases). The sequencing sample was made of PBMCs. The receptor's source is a man between 18 and 35 years old in good health and CMV-seropositive. CDR3 amino acids: CASRRGGPLYNEQFF. Written as DNA, the CDR3 is TGTGCCAGCAGGAGGGGGGGCCCCCTTTACAATGAGCAGTTCTTC.